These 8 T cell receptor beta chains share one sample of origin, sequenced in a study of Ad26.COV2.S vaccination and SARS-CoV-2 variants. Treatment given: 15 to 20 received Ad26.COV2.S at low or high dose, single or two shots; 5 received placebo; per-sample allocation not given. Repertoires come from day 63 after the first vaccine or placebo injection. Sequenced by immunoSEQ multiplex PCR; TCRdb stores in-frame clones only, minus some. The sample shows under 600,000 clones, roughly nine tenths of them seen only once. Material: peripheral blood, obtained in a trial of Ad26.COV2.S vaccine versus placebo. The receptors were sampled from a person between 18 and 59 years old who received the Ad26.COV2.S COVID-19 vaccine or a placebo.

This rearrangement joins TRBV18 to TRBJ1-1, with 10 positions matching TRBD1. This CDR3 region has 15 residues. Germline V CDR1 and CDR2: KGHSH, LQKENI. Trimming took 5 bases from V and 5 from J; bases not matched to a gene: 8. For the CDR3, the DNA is TGTGCCAGCTCAACTGACAGGGGGCCGGGGACTGAAGCTTTCTTT. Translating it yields CASSTDRGPGTEAFF. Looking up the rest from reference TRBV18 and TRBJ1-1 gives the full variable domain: NAGVMQNPRHLVRRRGQEARLRCSPMKGHSHVYWYRQLPEEGLKFMVYLQKENIIDESGMPKERFSAEFPKEGPSILRIQQVVRGDSAAYFCASSTDRGPGTEAFFGQGTRLTVV.

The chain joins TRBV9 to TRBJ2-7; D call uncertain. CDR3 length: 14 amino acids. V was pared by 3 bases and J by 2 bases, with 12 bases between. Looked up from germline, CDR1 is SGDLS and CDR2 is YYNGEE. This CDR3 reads CASSAGGRAYEQYF. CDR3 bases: TGTGCCAGCAGCGCCGGTGGGCGAGCCTACGAGCAGTACTTC.

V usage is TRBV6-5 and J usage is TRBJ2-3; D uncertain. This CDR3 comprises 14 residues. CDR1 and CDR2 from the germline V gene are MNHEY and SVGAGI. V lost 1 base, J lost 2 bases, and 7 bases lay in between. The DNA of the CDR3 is TGTGCCAGCAGTTACTTCCTGAACACAGATACGCAGTATTTT. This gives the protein CASSYFLNTDTQYF.

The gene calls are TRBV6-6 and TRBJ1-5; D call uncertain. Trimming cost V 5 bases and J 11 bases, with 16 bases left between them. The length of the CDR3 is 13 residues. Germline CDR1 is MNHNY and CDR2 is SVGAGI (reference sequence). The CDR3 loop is CASSREGRGAQHF. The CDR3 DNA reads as TGTGCCAGCAGTCGGGAGGGCCGTGGGGCCCAGCATTTT.

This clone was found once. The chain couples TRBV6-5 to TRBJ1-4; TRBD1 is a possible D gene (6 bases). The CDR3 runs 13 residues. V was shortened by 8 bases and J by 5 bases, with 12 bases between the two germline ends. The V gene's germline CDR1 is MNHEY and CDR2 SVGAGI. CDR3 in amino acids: CASADRSNEKLFF. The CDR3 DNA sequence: TGTGCCAGCGCAGACAGGTCCAATGAAAAACTGTTTTTT.

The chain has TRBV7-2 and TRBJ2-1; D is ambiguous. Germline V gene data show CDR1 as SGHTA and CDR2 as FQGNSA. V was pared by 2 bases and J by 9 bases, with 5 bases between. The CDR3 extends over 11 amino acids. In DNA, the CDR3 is TGTGCCAGCAGCTTAATAAGTGAGCAGTTCTTC. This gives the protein CASSLISEQFF.

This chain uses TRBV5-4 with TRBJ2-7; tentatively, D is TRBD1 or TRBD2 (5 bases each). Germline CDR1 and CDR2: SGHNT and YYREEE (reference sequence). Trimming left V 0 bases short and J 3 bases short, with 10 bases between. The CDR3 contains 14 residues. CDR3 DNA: TGTGCCAGCAGCTTGGGCGGTGGGGGCTACGAGCAGTACTTC. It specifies CASSLGGGGYEQYF.

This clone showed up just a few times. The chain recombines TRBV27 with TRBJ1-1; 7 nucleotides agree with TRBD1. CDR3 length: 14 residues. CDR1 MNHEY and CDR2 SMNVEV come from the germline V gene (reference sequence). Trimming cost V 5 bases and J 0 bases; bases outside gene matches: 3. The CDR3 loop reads CASSEQGLNTEAFF. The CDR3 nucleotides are TGTGCCAGCAGTGAACAGGGGCTGAACACTGAAGCTTTCTTT.